The 19 T cell receptor beta chains reported below all come from one sample, sequenced in a study of T cells after yellow fever vaccination. TCRdb analysed the 5' RACE reads with MiXCR anew, one entry per CDR3 protein. In the table there are roughly 300,000 distinct CDR3 sequences, less than 9.5% of which are singletons. This sample comprised PBMCs, obtained more than 40 days after the first yellow fever vaccination. The receptor source for this set is a man between 18 and 29 years old who received the YFV17D yellow fever vaccine.

This clonotype was recorded a few times. The V and J genes are TRBV7-2 and TRBJ1-1; 10 positions agree with TRBD1. The CDR3 is 16 amino acids. The V gene end was trimmed by 3 bases and the J gene end by 3 bases; junction bases not matched to a gene: 7. Germline values: CDR1 SGHTA, CDR2 FQGNSA. The CDR3 loop is CASSFGSGTGDTEAFF. The CDR3 DNA reads TGTGCCAGCAGCTTCGGTTCCGGGACAGGGGACACTGAAGCTTTCTTT.

This clonotype was picked up a small number of times. V is TRBV12-3 or TRBV12-4 and J is TRBJ2-2; 8 positions match TRBD1. The CDR3 covers 15 residues. V shed 3 bases and J 4 bases; nucleotides not matched to a gene: 4. DNA for the CDR3: TGTGCCAGCAGTTTCCAGGGGGCGGTCACCGGGGAGCTGTTTTTT. Translating gives CASSFQGAVTGELFF.

This clonotype was seen more than once but under ten times. V usage is TRBV5-6 and J usage is TRBJ2-3, with a weak D call TRBD1 (6 bases). Germline V gene sequence: CDR1 SGHDT, CDR2 YYEEEE. Trimming took off 2 bases at V and 0 bases at J, with 10 bases between the two ends. The CDR3 length is 15 residues. The CDR3, as DNA: TGTGCCAGCAGCTTTGACAGGCCAAGCACAGATACGCAGTATTTT. Its protein is CASSFDRPSTDTQYF.

This clonotype has a handful of counts. This sequence joins TRBV5-1 and TRBJ2-2; D ambiguous. Per germline, CDR1 SGHRS and CDR2 YFSETQ. This CDR3 comprises 13 residues. With 4 bases removed from V and 8 bases from J, the gap between germline ends came to 12 bases. In DNA, the CDR3 is TGCGCCAGCAGCCCGTCTGGACCTGGGGAGCTGTTTTTT. Its translation is CASSPSGPGELFF.

A few counts support this clonotype. The chain recombines TRBV19 with TRBJ1-5; TRBD1 is a possible D gene (6 bases). V was shortened by 5 bases and J by 3 bases, with 11 bases between the two germline ends. The CDR3 extends over 14 amino acids. Germline V gene data show CDR1 as LNHDA and CDR2 as SQIVND (reference sequence). CDR3 nucleotides: TGTGCCAGTAGTCGACAGGCGACCAATCAGCCCCAGCATTTT. Its protein is CASSRQATNQPQHF.

The gene calls are TRBV4-3 and TRBJ1-3, with unresolved D. Germline V gene data show CDR1 as LGHNA and CDR2 as YSLEER. The CDR3 has 15 residues. Trimming pared 0 bases from V and 1 base from J, leaving 7 bases between. The CDR3 reads CASSQDMNSGNTIYF. CDR3 in DNA: TGCGCCAGCAGCCAAGATATGAATTCTGGAAACACCATATATTTT.

This clonotype was counted only a few times. This sequence joins TRBV19 and TRBJ2-1; no clear D gene. Deletions cut 0 bases from V and 6 bases from J, with 18 bases between. The CDR3 contains 17 residues. The V gene's germline CDR1 is LNHDA and CDR2 SQIVND (reference sequence). Here the CDR3 DNA reads TGTGCCAGTAGTATAGAACCCCTTTGGGTGGACGCCAATGAGCAGTTCTTC. Translating it yields CASSIEPLWVDANEQFF.

This clonotype was detected only a few times. The gene calls are TRBV6-5 and TRBJ1-1, with a possible D match to TRBD1 (6 bases). The CDR3 consists of 15 residues. Trimming stripped 0 bases from V and 4 bases from J, with 12 bases between. The V gene's germline CDR1 is MNHEY and CDR2 SVGAGI. The CDR3 here is CASSYSQQGSTEAFF. In DNA form, the CDR3 reads TGTGCCAGCAGTTACTCGCAGCAGGGGAGCACTGAAGCTTTCTTT.

This chain links TRBV18 with TRBJ2-1, with D possibly being TRBD2 (6 bases). The CDR3 sequence is 16 residues long. V lost 3 bases and J 2 bases, leaving 14 bases between the germline ends. Germline-derived CDR1 and CDR2 are KGHSH and LQKENI. CDR3 protein: CASSPNRDLTYNEQFF. DNA of the CDR3: TGTGCCAGCTCACCTAACCGGGACTTAACCTACAATGAGCAGTTCTTC.

This clonotype has more than one count but fewer than ten. The chain links TRBV29-1 to TRBJ1-1; D is undetermined. CDR3 length: 12 residues. V lost 8 bases and J 11 bases, leaving 21 bases between the germline ends. Germline CDR1 SQVTM, CDR2 ANQGSEA. The chain's CDR3 is CSITGQNPVAFF. In nucleotides, the CDR3 is TGCAGCATTACGGGCCAAAACCCCGTGGCTTTCTTT.

This clonotype occurred a few times. The V call is TRBV6-5, the J call TRBJ2-7, with D uncertain. Trimming cost V 0 bases and J 4 bases, with 10 bases left between them. The CDR3 is 14 amino acids. Germline V gives CDR1 MNHEY, CDR2 SVGAGI. In DNA form, the CDR3 reads TGTGCCAGCAGTTACTCCTTTCTAGTTTACGAGCAGTACTTC. Translation gives CASSYSFLVYEQYF.

This clonotype was observed a few times. The rearrangement joins TRBV20-1 to TRBJ1-1; a weak D match, TRBD1 (5 bases). The CDR3 has 11 residues. The germline CDR1 and CDR2 sequences are DFQATT and SNEGSKA (reference sequence). V lost 6 bases to trimming and J lost 11 bases, with 16 bases between them. This chain's CDR3 is CSAHHRGGAFF. In nucleotides, the CDR3 is TGCAGTGCCCACCACCGGGGGGGGGCTTTCTTT.

The V call is TRBV3-1, the J call TRBJ2-7; D is possibly TRBD1 (5 bases). V gave up 1 base and J gave up 1 base, with 11 bases separating them. The CDR3 is 15 amino acids. Germline loops: CDR1 LGHDT, CDR2 YNNKEL (reference sequence). CDR3 sequence: CASSQATGPSYEQYF. The CDR3 coding sequence is TGTGCCAGCAGCCAAGCTACAGGACCTTCCTACGAGCAGTACTTC.

This rearrangement joins TRBV10-3 to TRBJ1-2, with 7 bases aligning to TRBD1. V lost 2 bases to trimming and J lost 4 bases; unmatched junction nucleotides: 7. Germline lookup yields CDR1 ENHRY and CDR2 SYGVKD. The CDR3 is 15 amino acids. The CDR3 protein is CAISEGQARSYGYTF. The CDR3 DNA is TGTGCCATCAGTGAGGGACAGGCGAGAAGCTATGGCTACACCTTC.

This clonotype was detected ten times or more. V usage is TRBV7-3 and J usage is TRBJ2-5, with 9 bases that match TRBD1. Germline CDR1 and CDR2: SGHTA and FQGTGA. The V and J ends lost 3 bases and 2 bases, in that order; junction bases with no gene match: 4. This CDR3 is built from 15 residues. CDR3 sequence reads: CASSLTGTGQETQYF. CDR3 coding DNA: TGTGCCAGCAGCTTGACGGGGACAGGGCAAGAGACCCAGTACTTC. Combining the CDR3 with reference TRBV7-3 and TRBJ2-5 gives the whole variable domain GAGVSQTPSNKVTEKGKYVELRCDPISGHTALYWYRQSLGQGPEFLIYFQGTGAADDSGLPNDRFFAVRPEGSVSTLKIQRTERGDSAVYLCASSLTGTGQETQYFGPGTRLLVL.

Written as DNA, the CDR3 is TGTGCCAGCTGGACAGGGCCTTACAATGAGCAGTTCTTC. Encoded protein: CASWTGPYNEQFF. This chain joins TRBV28 and TRBJ2-1; 8 bases fit TRBD1. Germline CDR1 and CDR2: MDHEN and SYDVKM. The trim removed 8 bases at V and 4 bases at J, leaving 4 bases unmatched. The CDR3 is 13 amino acids.

This chain joins TRBV7-8 and TRBJ2-2; D not resolved. Per germline, CDR1 SGHVS and CDR2 FQNEAQ. Trimming cost V 6 bases and J 1 base, with 6 bases left between them. The CDR3 totals 13 residues. The CDR3 here is CASRQLNTGELFF. The CDR3 nucleotides are TGTGCCAGCAGACAGCTGAACACCGGGGAGCTGTTTTTT.

This clonotype appeared many times. The chain combines TRBV4-2 with TRBJ2-7; 7 nucleotides align to TRBD1. With 1 base clipped from V and 6 bases from J, the junction kept 9 bases outside the gene matches. The CDR3 loop spans 15 amino acids. Per the germline V gene, CDR1 is LGHNA and CDR2 is YNFKEQ. CDR3 region: CASSQGMRGLGEQYF. The DNA of the CDR3 is TGTGCCAGCAGCCAAGGAATGAGGGGGCTAGGCGAGCAGTACTTC.

This rearrangement joins TRBV5-1 to TRBJ2-3; 9 bases match TRBD1. V shed 4 bases, J shed 3 bases, and the junction held 6 bases outside the gene matches. This CDR3 has 15 amino acids. Germline V lookup: CDR1 SGHRS, CDR2 YFSETQ. The CDR3 DNA reads as TGCGCCAGCAGCCCATCGGACAGGGGTACAGATACGCAGTATTTT. It encodes CASSPSDRGTDTQYF.